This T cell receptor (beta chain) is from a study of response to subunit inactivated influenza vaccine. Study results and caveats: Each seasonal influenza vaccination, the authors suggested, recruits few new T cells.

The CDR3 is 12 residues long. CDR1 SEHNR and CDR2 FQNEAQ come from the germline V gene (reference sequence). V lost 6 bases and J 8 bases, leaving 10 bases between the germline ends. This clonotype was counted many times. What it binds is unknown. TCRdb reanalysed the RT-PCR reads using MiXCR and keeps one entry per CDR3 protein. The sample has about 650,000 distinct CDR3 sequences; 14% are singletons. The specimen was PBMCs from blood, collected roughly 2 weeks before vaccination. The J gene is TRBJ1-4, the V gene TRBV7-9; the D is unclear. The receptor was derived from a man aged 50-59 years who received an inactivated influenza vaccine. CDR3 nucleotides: TGTGCCAGCAGTGAGATCGGGGAAAAACTGTTTTTT. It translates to CASSEIGEKLFF.